This T cell receptor beta chain came from a study of T cells in localized non-small cell lung cancer. Study-wide results and limits: Appearances in adjacent lung were noted for a median roughly 58 of the top 100 tumor clones. Heterogeneity remains possible because sequencing was limited to only one tumor region. Clonality of T cells reached its maximum in uninvolved adjacent lung, surpassing tumor. Elevated blood T cell density was associated with longer overall survival.

The V gene's germline CDR1 is SGHTA and CDR2 FQGNSA. Trimming removed 1 base at V and 3 bases at J, with 10 bases between. This CDR3 is built from 14 residues. The repertoire was sequenced with immunoSEQ multiplex PCR; TCRdb's copy has only in-frame clones and lacks some. The data contain some 25,000 clones, roughly nine tenths of them singletons. As regards this clone: Its cognate antigen is unknown.

This clonotype was sampled from a woman aged 35-75 years with stage I lung adenocarcinoma. The material sequenced was peripheral blood, taken before any cancer treatment. This chain links TRBV7-2 with TRBJ2-7; maybe TRBD2 (5 bases). The CDR3 DNA sequence: TGTGCCAGCAGCTTAGGCGGGCAGAACTACGAGCAGTACTTC. Its translation is CASSLGGQNYEQYF.